The clone carrying this T cell receptor beta chain has a handful of counts. Its antigen is as yet unknown. TCRdb recomputed calls from the reads with MiXCR, one row per CDR3 protein. The sample carries about 270,000 distinct CDR3 sequences, roughly 21% recorded once. Germline values: CDR1 DFQATT, CDR2 SNEGSKA (reference sequence). V lost 0 bases, J lost 4 bases, and 10 bases lay in between. The CDR3 sequence is 14 residues long. This record comes from a study of T cell repertoires in cytomegalovirus infection. Study in general: The study used recently identified HLA-C-restricted and well-studied HLA-B-restricted CMV epitopes. The study's findings and limits: Cumulated frequencies of public TCR beta families served to identify carriers of CMV plus the relevant HLA. Across the ex vivo response, the dominant clonotypes were HLA-C-restricted CMV-specific TCR beta clonotypes.

Sequenced here: cultured PBMCs, sampled from culture after CMV antigen stimulation. This chain connects TRBV20-1 to TRBJ2-1; D call uncertain. This receptor was obtained from a human donor in good health (CMV status not recorded). Some clones in this sample may be carry-over from other donors' samples. DNA of the CDR3: TGCAGTGCTAGAGACCCCCTTCCGTACAATGAGCAGTTCTTC. Its protein is CSARDPLPYNEQFF.